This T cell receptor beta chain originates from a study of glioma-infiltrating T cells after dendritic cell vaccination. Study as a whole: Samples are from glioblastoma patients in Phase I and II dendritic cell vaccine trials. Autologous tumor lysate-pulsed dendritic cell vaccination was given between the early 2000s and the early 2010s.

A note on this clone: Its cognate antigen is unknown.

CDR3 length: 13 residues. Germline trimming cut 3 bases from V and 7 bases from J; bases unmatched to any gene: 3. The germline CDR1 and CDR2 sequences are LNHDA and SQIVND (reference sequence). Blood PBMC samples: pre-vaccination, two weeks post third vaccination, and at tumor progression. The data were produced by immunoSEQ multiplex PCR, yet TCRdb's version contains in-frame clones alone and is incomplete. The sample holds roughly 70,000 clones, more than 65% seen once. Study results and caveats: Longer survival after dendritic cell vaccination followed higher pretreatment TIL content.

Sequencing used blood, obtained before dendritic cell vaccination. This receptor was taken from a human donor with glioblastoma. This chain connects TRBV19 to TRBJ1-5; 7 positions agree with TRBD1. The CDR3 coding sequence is TGTGCCAGTAGTATGGGACAGAGGCAGCCCCAGCATTTT. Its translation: CASSMGQRQPQHF.